This T cell receptor beta chain emerged from a study of regulatory T cells in long-lasting Graves disease. Time point in this sample: persistent/refractory GD, antithyroid drugs over 5 years with positive TRAb. Extracted RNA from PBMCs served as the source of the TCR library. The CDR3 runs 13 residues. J lost 5 bases, V lost 6 bases, and 5 bases had no gene match. CDR1 and CDR2 from the germline V gene are SNHLY and FYNNEI. General study results and limits: Persistent patients had a count of shared public clonotypes (approximately 3,000) that exceeded that of new patients (966).

This clonotype showed up many times. Its antigen is not known. TCR beta libraries were built with iRepertoire HTBI primers and Arm-PCR of CDR3 regions. In TCRdb, the multiplex PCR reads were re-called with MiXCR into one record per CDR3 protein. The sample lists approximately 400,000 distinct CDR3 sequences; about a quarter were seen once. The gene calls are TRBV2 and TRBJ1-1; 8 bases line up with TRBD1. The sequences come from peripheral blood mononuclear cells (PBMCs), collected when the disease was refractory, from a patient treated with antithyroid drugs. This clonotype was obtained from a female donor with Graves disease. Here the CDR3 reads CASRSTGVTEAFF. The CDR3 DNA sequence: TGTGCCAGCAGATCGACAGGGGTAACTGAAGCTTTCTTT.